The 7 T cell receptor beta chains presented below share a single source sample, sequenced in a study of human T cells and chemical hapten exposure. Time point indicated: patch test 2, 6 weeks after DPC sensitization. The treatment was: therapeutic diphenylcyclopropenone sensitization with weekly scalp DPC. TCRdb analysed the RACE reads with MiXCR anew, one entry per CDR3 protein. The table includes about 380,000 distinct CDR3 sequences, about 6% detected once. Sequenced material: whole blood, taken in connection with sensitization to the hapten diphenylcyclopropenone (DPC). The receptors were sampled from a woman under 30 with alopecia areata. Some clones in this sample may be carry-over from other donors' samples.

In its sample, this clonotype was seen a few times. The chain is built from TRBV7-2 and TRBJ2-7; maybe TRBD2 (6 bases). Germline V gene data show CDR1 as SGHTA and CDR2 as FQGNSA. The CDR3 has 13 residues. V lost 5 bases to trimming and J lost 4 bases, with 12 bases between them. The CDR3 DNA follows: TGTGCCAGCAGCCCAGCCGGGGGTTACGAGCAGTACTTC. It specifies CASSPAGGYEQYF.

A word on this clonotype: This may stem from a read error, because a much larger clone lies one nucleotide away. The rearrangement uses TRBV7-2 and TRBJ1-4; D gene uncertain. Looked up from germline, CDR1 is SGHTA and CDR2 is FQGNSA. V was cut by 3 bases and J by 4 bases, with 12 bases left in between. The CDR3 length is 15 residues. In DNA, the CDR3 is TGTGCCAGCAGCTTCAGTATAGGGAGTAATGAAAAACTGTTTTTT. It encodes CASSFSIGSNEKLFF.

This clonotype was picked up a small number of times. The chain uses TRBV6-1 and TRBJ2-7, with D possibly TRBD1 on 6 matching bases. Germline V lookup: CDR1 MNHNS, CDR2 SASEGT. Trimming cost V 7 bases and J 3 bases, with 13 bases left between them. This CDR3 region has 13 residues. CDR3 nucleotide sequence: TGTGCCAGCACCCCGGCAGGGGTCTACGAGCAGTACTTC. As protein: CASTPAGVYEQYF.

This clonotype occurred a few times. The chain couples TRBV5-6 to TRBJ1-6; the D gene is possibly TRBD1 (5 bases). CDR3 size: 16 residues. V was trimmed by 0 bases and J by 2 bases, leaving 9 bases between them. Germline V gene lookup returns CDR1 SGHDT and CDR2 YYEEEE. CDR3 nucleotides: TGTGCCAGCAGCTTGGGGGGACTGCCCTATAATTCACCCCTCCACTTT. It codes for CASSLGGLPYNSPLHF.

Many counts were recorded for this clonotype. The V gene is TRBV20-1, the J gene TRBJ1-2; 7 bases are shared with TRBD1. The CDR3 extends over 15 amino acids. V lost 6 bases, J lost 0 bases, and 10 bases stayed unmatched. The germline CDR1 and CDR2 sequences are DFQATT and SNEGSKA (reference sequence). As DNA, the CDR3 is TGCAGTGCCAAGGGACAGCGATCGGCTAACTATGGCTACACCTTC. Its protein product is CSAKGQRSANYGYTF.

This clonotype was counted only a few times. The genes are TRBV27 and TRBJ1-4; 8 bases match TRBD1. Germline assignment: CDR1 MNHEY and CDR2 SMNVEV (reference sequence). Trimming at V came to 5 bases and at J to 4 bases, leaving 9 bases not matched to a gene. The CDR3 sequence is 16 residues long. The CDR3 region has the DNA TGTGCCAGCAGTCCCCAGGGGGCCAGGGTTAATGAAAAACTGTTTTTT. This gives the protein CASSPQGARVNEKLFF.

This clonotype was counted ten times or more. V is TRBV6-5 and J is TRBJ1-6; D perhaps matches TRBD1 (6 bases). This CDR3 contains 15 residues. Trimming took 5 bases from V and 11 from J, leaving 19 bases between them. In germline, CDR1 is MNHEY, CDR2 SVGAGI. The CDR3 is CASSIWVQGRTPLHF. DNA for the CDR3: TGTGCCAGCAGTATTTGGGTCCAGGGGCGAACACCCCTCCACTTT.